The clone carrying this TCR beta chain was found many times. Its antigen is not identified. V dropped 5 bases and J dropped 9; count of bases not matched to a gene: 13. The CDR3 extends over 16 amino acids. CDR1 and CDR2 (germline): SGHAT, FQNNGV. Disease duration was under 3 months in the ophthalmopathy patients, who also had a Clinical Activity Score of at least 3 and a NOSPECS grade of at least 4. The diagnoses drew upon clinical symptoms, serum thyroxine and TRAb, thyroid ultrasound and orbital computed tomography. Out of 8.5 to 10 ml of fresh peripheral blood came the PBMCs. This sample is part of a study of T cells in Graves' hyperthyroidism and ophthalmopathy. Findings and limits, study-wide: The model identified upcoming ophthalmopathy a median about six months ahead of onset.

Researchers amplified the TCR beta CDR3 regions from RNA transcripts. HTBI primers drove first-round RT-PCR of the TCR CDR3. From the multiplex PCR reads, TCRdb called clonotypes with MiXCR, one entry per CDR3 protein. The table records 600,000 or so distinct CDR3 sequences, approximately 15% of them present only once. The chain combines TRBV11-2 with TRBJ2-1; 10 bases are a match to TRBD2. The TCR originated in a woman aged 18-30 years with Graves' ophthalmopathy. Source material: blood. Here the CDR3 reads CASSPFTSGMAGEQFF. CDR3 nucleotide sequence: TGTGCCAGCAGCCCTTTTACTAGCGGGATGGCCGGTGAGCAGTTCTTC.